One sample yielded the 26 T cell receptor beta chains listed below, sequenced in a study of cytomegalovirus exposure and HLA in healthy donors. The PCR ran on 60 Vbeta and 13 Jbeta primers. The protocol was immunoSEQ multiplex PCR, while the TCRdb copy is restricted to in-frame clones and leaves out a portion. Among approximately 82,000 clones listed, 60% to 85% were seen once. Source material: PBMCs. The receptors here all came from a middle-aged man in good health and CMV-seronegative.

The V gene is TRBV19, the J gene TRBJ2-3; 11 nucleotides agree with TRBD1. The CDR3 extends over 15 amino acids. Losses at the gene ends were 8 bases for V and 4 bases for J; bases not matched to a gene: 8. Germline CDR1 LNHDA, CDR2 SQIVND (reference sequence). CDR3 sequence reads: CASGTGGLSADTQYF. DNA for the CDR3: TGTGCCAGTGGGACAGGGGGGCTTTCCGCAGATACGCAGTATTTT.

In this sample, this clone turned up a few times. This rearrangement joins TRBV30 to TRBJ2-1; 14 nucleotides match TRBD2. The CDR3 length is 17 residues. V dropped 4 bases and J dropped 5; count of bases not matched to a gene: 10. Germline CDR1 and CDR2: GTSNPN and SVGIG (reference sequence). CDR3 sequence (DNA): TGTGCCTGGACCGGGACTAGCGGGAGACCTTTGGACAATGAGCAGTTCTTC. This encodes CAWTGTSGRPLDNEQFF.

CDR3 coding DNA: TGTGCCAGCAGCCGTACGTTCAGGGGCGGTGAGCAGTTCTTC. This translates into CASSRTFRGGEQFF. The V call is TRBV28, the J call TRBJ2-1; perhaps TRBD1 as D (6 bases). Deletions cut 6 bases from V and 9 bases from J, with 18 bases between. This CDR3 has 14 amino acids. Per germline, CDR1 MDHEN and CDR2 SYDVKM. Looking up the rest from reference TRBV28 and TRBJ2-1 gives the full variable domain: DVKVTQSSRYLVKRTGEKVFLECVQDMDHENMFWYRQDPGLGLRLIYFSYDVKMKEKGDIPEGYSVSREKKERFSLILESASTNQTSMYLCASSRTFRGGEQFFGPGTRLTVL.

The chain employs TRBV4-1 and TRBJ1-2, with unresolved D. CDR3 length: 14 residues. V was cut by 0 bases and J by 3 bases, with 8 bases left in between. CDR1 and CDR2 from the germline V gene are MGHRA and YSYEKL. The chain's CDR3 is CASSQDPEYYGYTF. Written as DNA, the CDR3 is TGCGCCAGCAGCCAAGATCCAGAATACTATGGCTACACCTTC.

The chain couples TRBV28 to TRBJ1-2, with D hard to call. Per germline, CDR1 MDHEN and CDR2 SYDVKM. The CDR3 sequence is 12 residues long. V was cut by 5 bases and J by 8 bases, with 12 bases left in between. CDR3 in amino acids: CASSPGKWGYTF. In DNA, the CDR3 is TGTGCCAGCAGTCCGGGGAAGTGGGGCTACACCTTC.

This clone showed up just a few times. This sequence joins TRBV18 and TRBJ1-3; no definite D call. Germline-derived CDR1 and CDR2 are KGHSH and LQKENI. This CDR3 has 16 residues. The V end was cut by 2 bases, the J end by 3 bases, with 14 bases between. CDR3 sequence: CASSPYRGEGGNTIYF. The CDR3 DNA reads as TGTGCCAGCTCACCATACCGGGGAGAAGGTGGAAACACCATATATTTT. The whole variable domain, filled in from reference TRBV18 and TRBJ1-3, reads NAGVMQNPRHLVRRRGQEARLRCSPMKGHSHVYWYRQLPEEGLKFMVYLQKENIIDESGMPKERFSAEFPKEGPSILRIQQVVRGDSAAYFCASSPYRGEGGNTIYFGEGSWLTVV.

The chain employs TRBV6-1 and TRBJ2-3; 10 bases are a match to TRBD2. Per germline, CDR1 MNHNS and CDR2 SASEGT. Trimming took 4 bases from V and 0 from J; bases not matched to a gene: 1. This CDR3 region has 15 residues. CDR3 amino acids: CASSVLAGSTDTQYF. In DNA, the CDR3 is TGTGCCAGCAGTGTACTAGCGGGAAGCACAGATACGCAGTATTTT.

This chain uses TRBV19 with TRBJ2-3; the D gene is possibly TRBD2 (5 bases). The ends were cut back, 3 bases at V and 4 bases at J, with 8 bases in the middle. The CDR3 extends over 13 amino acids. Germline V CDR1 and CDR2: LNHDA, SQIVND (reference sequence). The CDR3 protein is CASSIRESDTQYF. CDR3 coding DNA: TGTGCCAGTAGTATTCGGGAATCAGATACGCAGTATTTT.

This clone was observed a single time. An end of the junction differs from the germline gene, which may be a read error. J is TRBJ2-3 and V is TRBV7-9, with 8 bases fitting TRBD2. This CDR3 contains 15 residues. Germline CDR1 and CDR2: SEHNR and FQNEAQ (reference sequence). CDR3 sequence: CSSSSLAESTDTQYF. CDR3 nucleotide sequence: TGTTCCAGCAGCTCACTAGCGGAAAGCACAGATACGCAGTATTTT.

The chain is built from TRBV7-6 and TRBJ2-7; 7 bases align to TRBD1. Germline trimming cut 5 bases from V and 7 bases from J; bases unmatched to any gene: 11. CDR3 length: 14 residues. CDR1 and CDR2 from the germline V gene are SGHVS and FNYEAQ. CDR3 protein: CASSPATGLGEQYF. The CDR3 DNA follows: TGTGCCAGCAGCCCTGCGACAGGGCTTGGAGAGCAGTACTTC.

The gene calls are TRBV19 and TRBJ2-1; TRBD2 aligns across 13 bases. The germline CDR1 and CDR2 sequences are LNHDA and SQIVND (reference sequence). The trim removed 6 bases at V and 10 bases at J, leaving 9 bases unmatched. This CDR3 has 15 residues. CDR3 protein: CASSTGTSGTKEQFF. In nucleotides, the CDR3 is TGTGCCAGTAGCACCGGGACTAGCGGGACCAAGGAGCAGTTCTTC.

CDR3 coding DNA: TGTGCCAGCAGATACAGGGGGCGAAAGTCGGGCCCTATTTACAATCAGCCCCAGCATTTT. Its protein product is CASRYRGRKSGPIYNQPQHF. This rearrangement joins TRBV6-4 to TRBJ1-5; TRBD1 aligns across 9 bases. The CDR3 contains 20 residues. Germline CDR1 reads MRHNA; CDR2 reads SNTAGT. V trimming: 6 bases; J trimming: 3 bases; junction bases outside the gene matches: 21.

The chain couples TRBV7-2 to TRBJ2-7; D unclear. Germline loops: CDR1 SGHTA, CDR2 FQGNSA. The V end lost 4 bases, the J end lost 2 bases, and 9 bases lay between the germline ends. This CDR3 has 13 amino acids. Here the CDR3 reads CASSSKAPYEQYF. For the CDR3, the DNA is TGTGCCAGCAGCTCAAAAGCTCCCTACGAGCAGTACTTC. Combining the CDR3 with reference TRBV7-2 and TRBJ2-7 gives the whole variable domain GAGVSQSPSNKVTEKGKDVELRCDPISGHTALYWYRQSLGQGLEFLIYFQGNSAPDKSGLPSDRFSAERTGGSVSTLTIQRTQQEDSAVYLCASSSKAPYEQYFGPGTRLTVT.

The chain is built from TRBV11-2 and TRBJ2-3; 11 bases match TRBD2. The V gene end was trimmed by 5 bases and the J gene end by 2 bases; junction bases not matched to a gene: 12. The CDR3 sequence is 18 residues long. Germline CDR1 reads SGHAT; CDR2 reads FQNNGV. Here the CDR3 DNA reads TGTGCCAGCAGCGGCAACCCGGGACTAGCGGAATACACAGATACGCAGTATTTT. It translates to CASSGNPGLAEYTDTQYF. Based on the CDR3 plus reference TRBV11-2 and TRBJ2-3, the full variable domain is EAGVAQSPRYKIIEKRQSVAFWCNPISGHATLYWYQQILGQGPKLLIQFQNNGVVDDSQLPKDRFSAERLKGVDSTLKIQPAKLEDSAVYLCASSGNPGLAEYTDTQYFGPGTRLTVL.

The V and J genes are TRBV6-1 and TRBJ2-1; 8 bases match TRBD1. This CDR3 is 12 amino acids long. V dropped 8 bases and J dropped 4; count of bases not matched to a gene: 1. Germline lookup yields CDR1 MNHNS and CDR2 SASEGT. The CDR3 protein is CASWDRYNEQFF. Written as DNA, the CDR3 is TGTGCCAGCTGGGACAGGTACAATGAGCAGTTCTTC.

The V call is TRBV6-1, the J call TRBJ1-3; no clear D gene. The V end lost 1 base, the J end lost 5 bases, and 9 bases lay between the germline ends. The CDR3 length is 14 residues. Germline CDR1 MNHNS, CDR2 SASEGT. The CDR3 protein is CASSEVGERNTIYF. The CDR3 DNA follows: TGTGCCAGCAGTGAAGTGGGAGAACGAAACACCATATATTTT.

This chain connects TRBV18 to TRBJ1-1, with D perhaps matching TRBD1 (6 bases). The V end was cut by 6 bases, the J end by 10 bases, with 18 bases between. Germline CDR1 is KGHSH and CDR2 is LQKENI. The CDR3 loop spans 13 amino acids. This chain's CDR3 is CASSPRGGAGAFF. The CDR3 region has the DNA TGTGCCAGCTCCCCAAGAGGGGGGGCCGGAGCTTTCTTT.

The chain couples TRBV6-5 to TRBJ1-5; D not resolved. The CDR3 is 13 residues long. Germline V gives CDR1 MNHEY, CDR2 SVGAGI. Trimming removed 6 bases from V and 0 bases from J, with 6 bases in between. As DNA, the CDR3 is TGTGCCAGCAGGTCCAATAGCAATCAGCCCCAGCATTTT. Its protein product is CASRSNSNQPQHF.

This chain joins TRBV4-2 and TRBJ2-7; possible D gene TRBD2, 5 bases. The CDR3 length is 14 residues. V lost 4 bases and J lost 0, with 10 bases in between. Germline values: CDR1 LGHNA, CDR2 YNFKEQ. CDR3 bases: TGTGCCAGCAGCCCCGAGCGGAGCTCCTACGAGCAGTACTTC. Translating it yields CASSPERSSYEQYF.

This chain uses TRBV6-6 with TRBJ1-1; D remains ambiguous. This CDR3 comprises 10 residues. From germline, CDR1 is MNHNY and CDR2 SVGAGI (reference sequence). V was cut by 6 bases and J by 10 bases, with 9 bases left in between. The CDR3 loop reads CASRIWLAFF. The CDR3 DNA is TGTGCCAGCAGGATTTGGCTAGCTTTCTTT.

This CDR3 is CASSFGQGNQPQHF. Written as DNA, the CDR3 is TGTGCCAGCAGTTTTGGACAGGGGAATCAGCCCCAGCATTTT. The chain has TRBV28 and TRBJ1-5, with 9 bases aligning to TRBD1. J gave up 4 bases and V 3 bases, and 1 base lay outside the gene matches. CDR1 and CDR2 (germline): MDHEN, SYDVKM. The CDR3 is 14 amino acids.

The chain employs TRBV18 and TRBJ2-1; D is perhaps TRBD1 (5 bases). CDR1 and CDR2 from the germline V gene are KGHSH and LQKENI. The CDR3 sequence is 15 residues long. Between the trimmed V and J ends, which lost 3 bases and 9 bases, there was a span of 18 bases. This chain's CDR3 is CASSPLAAGQGEQFF. Written as DNA, the CDR3 is TGTGCCAGCTCACCCCTGGCGGCCGGGCAGGGTGAGCAGTTCTTC.

The rearrangement links TRBV28 to TRBJ1-2, with 9 bases aligning to TRBD1. Germline values: CDR1 MDHEN, CDR2 SYDVKM. There are 18 residues in the CDR3. V lost 6 bases to trimming and J lost 3 bases; unmatched junction nucleotides: 17. The CDR3 DNA sequence: TGTGCCAGCAGCCACGGGGACAGGGCCACGATGGGAGACTATGGCTACACCTTC. Protein product: CASSHGDRATMGDYGYTF.

The chain carries TRBV5-1 and TRBJ2-7, with D possibly TRBD1 on 6 matching bases. Trimming removed 3 bases from V and 2 bases from J, with 12 bases in between. The CDR3 totals 14 residues. CDR1 is SGHRS and CDR2 is YFSETQ in the germline V gene. The CDR3 protein is CASSSGQGTYEQYF. The CDR3 DNA is TGCGCCAGCAGCTCGGGGCAGGGGACCTACGAGCAGTACTTC.

V gene TRBV28 combines with J gene TRBJ2-1; the match to TRBD2 covers 15 bases. The V and J ends lost 6 bases and 10 bases, in that order; junction bases with no gene match: 7. Looked up from germline, CDR1 is MDHEN and CDR2 is SYDVKM. The CDR3 extends over 15 amino acids. The DNA of the CDR3 is TGTGCCAGCAGCTGGACTAGCGGGAGGGAATGGGAGCAGTTCTTC. Its translation is CASSWTSGREWEQFF.

The chain links TRBV6-1 to TRBJ2-5, with 12 bases identical to TRBD2. V trimming: 5 bases; J trimming: 4 bases; junction bases outside the gene matches: 5. The CDR3 loop spans 15 amino acids. Germline loops: CDR1 MNHNS, CDR2 SASEGT. This CDR3 is CASSKLAGGVETQYF. CDR3 in DNA: TGTGCCAGCAGTAAACTAGCGGGAGGCGTAGAGACCCAGTACTTC.